This entry features one T cell receptor beta chain sequence. Antigen specificity is unknown. Libraries were prepared by immunoSEQ multiplex PCR; TCRdb keeps only in-frame clonotypes and omits some of them. Of more than 100,000 clones listed, 80% to 90% were seen once; the top ten hold approximately 3.1%. The sample is drawn from a study of T cell responses to AZD1222 COVID-19 vaccine. Whole-study context: It was second doses at about 4 or about 12 weeks that were pooled. Study-wide results and limits: Spike-specific TCR depth and breadth grew after two AZD1222 doses. Along spike, vaccine-associated CD4 TCRs were found throughout, with dominance at 160-218 and 743-854. White British people made up most donors, females outnumbered males, and clonal diversity was possibly underestimated.

Per germline, CDR1 MNHEY and CDR2 SVGEGT. V lost 1 base, J lost 12 bases, and 12 bases stayed unmatched. This CDR3 is built from 15 residues. This chain links TRBV6-2 or TRBV6-3 with TRBJ2-1; TRBD2 matches 7 bases. This TCR came from an adult in good health. The source material was peripheral blood, sampled on day 0 of AZD1222 vaccination. The CDR3 region is CASSYLGAGWEGQFF. As DNA, the CDR3 is TGTGCCAGCAGTTACTTAGGCGCCGGTTGGGAGGGGCAGTTCTTC.